Below, 11 T cell receptor beta chains from the same sample are listed, as sequenced in a study of blood T cell repertoires in COVID-19. This table comes from immunoSEQ multiplex PCR, and its TCRdb copy is limited to in-frame clones, with some not included. The sample holds 200,000 or so clones, 75% to 90% seen once. Sequenced sample: peripheral blood. These receptors were obtained from a human donor in a cohort sampled during active COVID-19.

This chain connects TRBV7-8 to TRBJ1-1; possible D gene TRBD1, 6 bases. The germline V gene encodes CDR1 SGHVS and CDR2 FQNEAQ. With 7 bases removed from V and 2 bases from J, the gap between germline ends came to 11 bases. The CDR3 runs to 13 residues. The CDR3 sequence: CASNTDRNTEAFF. The CDR3 DNA reads TGTGCCAGCAACACGGACAGAAACACTGAAGCTTTCTTT.

This chain uses TRBV19 with TRBJ2-7; D possibly corresponds to TRBD2 (6 bases). Germline values: CDR1 LNHDA, CDR2 SQIVND (reference sequence). The V gene lost 5 bases and the J gene lost 4 bases, with 18 bases spanning the gap. This CDR3 has 15 amino acids. The CDR3 nucleotides are TGTGCCAGTAGTGTTCCGGGAACGGGGGTTTACGAGCAGTACTTC. Its translation: CASSVPGTGVYEQYF.

The table lists this clone with a few counts. The V call is TRBV9, the J call TRBJ2-2; D is possibly TRBD2 (7 bases). Per germline, CDR1 SGDLS and CDR2 YYNGEE. This CDR3 comprises 16 residues. V was trimmed by 0 bases and J by 4 bases, leaving 13 bases between them. Here the CDR3 DNA reads TGTGCCAGCAGCGTAGGAGGGGGAGGGCCCACCGGGGAGCTGTTTTTT. This translates into CASSVGGGGPTGELFF. The complete variable domain, with remaining parts taken from reference TRBV9 and TRBJ2-2, reads DSGVTQTPKHLITATGQRVTLRCSPRSGDLSVYWYQQSLDQGLQFLIQYYNGEERAKGNILERFSAQQFPDLHSELNLSSLELGDSALYFCASSVGGGGPTGELFFGEGSRLTVL.

A few counts support this clone. J is TRBJ1-2 and V is TRBV28, with unresolved D. This CDR3 is built from 15 residues. Germline V gene lookup returns CDR1 MDHEN and CDR2 SYDVKM. Trimming took 7 bases from V and 4 from J, leaving 19 bases between them. The CDR3 sequence is CASTRLRRGGYGYTF. CDR3 sequence (DNA): TGTGCCAGCACCCGACTCCGTCGGGGAGGCTATGGCTACACCTTC.

This clone showed up just once. The chain combines TRBV3-1 (or the pseudogene TRBV3-2) with TRBJ2-7; 8 bases fit TRBD1. This CDR3 spans 17 amino acids. Germline V gene lookup returns CDR1 LGHDT and CDR2 YNNKEL (reference sequence). The V gene end was trimmed by 0 bases and the J gene end by 5 bases; junction bases not matched to a gene: 12. The DNA for the CDR3 is TGTGCCAGCAGCCAAGAAACAGGGGGACAGGAGTTTGACGAGCAGTACTTC. Its translation is CASSQETGGQEFDEQYF.

The chain uses TRBV6-6 and TRBJ1-2; 8 bases agree with TRBD1. The CDR3 length is 17 residues. The ends lost 5 bases at V and 8 bases at J; junction bases unmatched: 19. Looked up from germline, CDR1 is MNHNY and CDR2 is SVGAGI (reference sequence). CDR3: CASSQSGGRSRFSGYTF. CDR3 bases: TGTGCCAGCAGTCAATCAGGGGGCAGATCCCGGTTTTCGGGCTACACCTTC.

The rearrangement joins TRBV27 to TRBJ1-6, with TRBD1 as a possible D gene (6 bases). V was pared by 3 bases and J by 1 base, with 10 bases between. Germline V lookup: CDR1 MNHEY, CDR2 SMNVEV (reference sequence). The CDR3 consists of 16 residues. CDR3 sequence (DNA): TGTGCCAGCAGTTTTGGGGGACAATCCTATAATTCACCCCTCCACTTT. It is translated as CASSFGGQSYNSPLHF.

This rearrangement joins TRBV24-1 to TRBJ2-7, with 8 nucleotides matching TRBD1. CDR1 and CDR2 from the germline V gene are KGHDR and SFDVKD. The CDR3 runs 15 residues. Trimming took 4 bases from V and 5 from J; bases not matched to a gene: 9. CDR3 sequence reads: CATSDLDRGSNEQYF. In DNA form, the CDR3 reads TGTGCCACCAGTGACTTAGACAGGGGAAGCAACGAGCAGTACTTC.

The chain combines TRBV3-1 (or the pseudogene TRBV3-2) with TRBJ2-7; perhaps TRBD1 as D (6 bases). V lost 1 base and J 4 bases, leaving 14 bases between the germline ends. The CDR3 runs 15 residues. Germline CDR1 and CDR2: LGHDT and YNNKEL (reference sequence). The chain's CDR3 is CASSQGGRLGYEQYF. As DNA, the CDR3 is TGTGCCAGCAGCCAAGGGGGGCGGCTCGGGTACGAGCAGTACTTC.

The V gene is TRBV4-1, the J gene TRBJ2-1, with D possibly matching TRBD2 (6 bases). V was shortened by 4 bases and J by 1 base, with 11 bases between the two germline ends. Germline V gene data show CDR1 as MGHRA and CDR2 as YSYEKL. The CDR3 length is 15 residues. The CDR3 DNA sequence: TGCGCCAGCAGCCTCCGGGACTCGTCCTACAATGAGCAGTTCTTC. Amino acids: CASSLRDSSYNEQFF.

The chain employs TRBV5-5 and TRBJ2-7; D is uncertain. CDR3 length: 15 residues. V was pared by 0 bases and J by 6 bases, with 16 bases between. Germline V lookup: CDR1 SGHKS, CDR2 YYEKEE (reference sequence). The CDR3: CASSLVSDNRREQYF. The CDR3 nucleotides read TGTGCCAGCAGCTTGGTTAGTGATAACCGCCGCGAGCAGTACTTC. The variable domain in full, with the rest retrieved from reference TRBV5-5 and TRBJ2-7, is DAGVTQSPTHLIKTRGQQVTLRCSPISGHKSVSWYQQVLGQGPQFIFQYYEKEERGRGNFPDRFSARQFPNYSSELNVNALLLGDSALYLCASSLVSDNRREQYFGPGTRLTVT.